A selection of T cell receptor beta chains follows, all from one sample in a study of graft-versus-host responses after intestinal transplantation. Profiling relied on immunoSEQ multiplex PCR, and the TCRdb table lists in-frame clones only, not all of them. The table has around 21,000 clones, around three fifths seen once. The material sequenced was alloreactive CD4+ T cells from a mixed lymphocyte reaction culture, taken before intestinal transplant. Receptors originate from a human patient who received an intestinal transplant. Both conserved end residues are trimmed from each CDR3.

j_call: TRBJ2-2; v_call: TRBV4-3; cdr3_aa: ASSQDFRTGELF
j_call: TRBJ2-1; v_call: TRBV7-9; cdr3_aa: ASSATRAGSYEQF
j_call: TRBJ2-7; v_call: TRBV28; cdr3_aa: ASSRLSYEQY
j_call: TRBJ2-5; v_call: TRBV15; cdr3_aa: ATSRGWETQY
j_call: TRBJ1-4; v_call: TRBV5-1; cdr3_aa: ASSLFPPGTGPQKLF
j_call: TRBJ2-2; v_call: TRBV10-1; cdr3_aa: ASSVSGRSGELF
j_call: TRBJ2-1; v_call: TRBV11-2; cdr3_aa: ASSLVSGGFNEQF
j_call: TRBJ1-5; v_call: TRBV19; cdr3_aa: ASSDTGKRTQH
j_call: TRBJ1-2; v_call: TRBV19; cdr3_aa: ASSHPPQGLRSGYT
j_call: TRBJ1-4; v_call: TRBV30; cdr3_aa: AWSVQGHLNEKLF
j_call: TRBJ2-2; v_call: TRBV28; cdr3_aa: ASTYRDRGRLVGELF
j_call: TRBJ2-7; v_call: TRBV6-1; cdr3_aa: AIGTGIFNEQY
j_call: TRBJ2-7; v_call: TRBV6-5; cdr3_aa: ASSYSRGSYEQY
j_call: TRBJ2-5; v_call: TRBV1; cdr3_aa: TSSQGVSGRAEQETQY
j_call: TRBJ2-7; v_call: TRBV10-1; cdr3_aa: ASSESFGRGYEQY
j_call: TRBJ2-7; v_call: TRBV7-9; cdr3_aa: ASSRTPYEQY
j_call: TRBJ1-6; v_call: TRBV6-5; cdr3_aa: ASSYASTGNNSPLH
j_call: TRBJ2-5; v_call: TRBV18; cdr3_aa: ASSPLAGVEQTQY
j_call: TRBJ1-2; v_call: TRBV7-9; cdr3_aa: ASSLGTGNGPYGYT
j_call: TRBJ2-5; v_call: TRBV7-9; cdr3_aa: ASSLGRGRGETQY
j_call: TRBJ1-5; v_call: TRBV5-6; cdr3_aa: ASSLGGGWSNQPQH
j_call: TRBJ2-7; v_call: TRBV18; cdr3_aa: ASSPGTTDEQY
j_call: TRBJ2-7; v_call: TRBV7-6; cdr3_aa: ASSYRGGPYEQY
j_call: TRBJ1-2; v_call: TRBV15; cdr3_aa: ATSRERDRSGNYGYT
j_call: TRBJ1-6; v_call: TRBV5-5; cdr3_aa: ATSTGLPDSPLH
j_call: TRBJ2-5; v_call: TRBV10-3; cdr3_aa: AISESRETQY
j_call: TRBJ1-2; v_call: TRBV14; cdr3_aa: ASSRVANYGYT
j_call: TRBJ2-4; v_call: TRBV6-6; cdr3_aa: ASLMGPPLPIQY
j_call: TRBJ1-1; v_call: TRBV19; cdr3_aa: ASTKGGGWGTEAF
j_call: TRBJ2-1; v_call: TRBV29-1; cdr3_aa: SAELLAGGLGF